This TCR beta chain comes out of a study of quantifying T cell responses using KT2 cells. Whole-study context: RNA was reverse transcribed with TCR alpha and beta constant-region primers.

In germline, CDR1 is SGHAT, CDR2 FQNNGV. Trimming removed 4 bases from V and 2 bases from J, with 15 bases in between. The CDR3 is made up of 15 amino acids. Points from the study as a whole: Input KT2 cell number predicted KT2 alpha and beta sequence counts linearly over several orders of magnitude.

A single-stranded UMI oligo with SP2 sequence was ligated to cDNA 3' ends. An equimolar mix of RC1.1 and RC1.2 primed the beta chain across TRBC1 and TRBC2. MiXCR, run by TCRdb on the UMI-ligation and nested PCR reads, gives a single entry per CDR3 protein. The table shows about 53,000 distinct CDR3 sequences, with about 12% occurring only once. Many counts were recorded for this clonotype. Antigen specificity is unknown. Sequenced: PBMCs spiked with cells of the T cell clone KT2. The clonotype comes from a human donor. This chain uses TRBV11-2 with TRBJ2-7, with D possibly matching TRBD2 (5 bases). The CDR3 coding sequence is TGTGCCAGCAGCTCCCCAAAGGACGGGACCTACGAGCAGTACTTC. It translates to CASSSPKDGTYEQYF.